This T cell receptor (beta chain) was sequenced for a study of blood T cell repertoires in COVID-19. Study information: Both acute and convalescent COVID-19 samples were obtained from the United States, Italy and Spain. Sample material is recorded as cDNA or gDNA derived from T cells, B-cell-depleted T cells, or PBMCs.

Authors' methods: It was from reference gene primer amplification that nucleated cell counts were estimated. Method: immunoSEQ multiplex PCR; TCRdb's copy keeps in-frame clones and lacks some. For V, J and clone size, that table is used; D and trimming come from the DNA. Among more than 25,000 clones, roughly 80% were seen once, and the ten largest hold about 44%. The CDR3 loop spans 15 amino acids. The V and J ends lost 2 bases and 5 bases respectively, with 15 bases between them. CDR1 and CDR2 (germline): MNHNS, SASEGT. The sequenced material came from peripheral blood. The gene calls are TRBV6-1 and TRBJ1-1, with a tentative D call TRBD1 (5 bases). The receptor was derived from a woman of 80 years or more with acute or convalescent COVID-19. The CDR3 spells CASSERAGRVTEAFF. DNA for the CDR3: TGTGCCAGCAGTGAAAGGGCAGGGAGGGTAACTGAAGCTTTCTTT.